These T cell receptor beta chains were read from a single sample in a study of control samples from healthy donors and cancer patients. TCRdb keeps only in-frame clones here, not all; method: immunoSEQ multiplex PCR. Of roughly 120,000 clones in the sample, just over 90% are singletons; the top ten hold 1.5% to 2%. The material sequenced was PBMCs. The origin of the receptors is a man aged 45-60 years with head and neck cancer. Each CDR3 is given with its conserved first and last residue. A D gene is named only where the DNA matches it firmly. Clone size is not always given. Where it is, it says once, few, many or a class for expanded clones.

v_call,cdr3_length,clone_size,d_call,j_call,cdr3_nt,cdr3_aa
TRBV5-1,15,.,.,TRBJ1-2,TGCGCCAGCAGCTTGGGTACAGGGACATTCTATGGCTACACCTTC,CASSLGTGTFYGYTF
TRBV6-2/TRBV6-3,15,.,.,TRBJ2-3,TGTGCCAGCAGCCTCCAACAGGGAAGCACAGATACGCAGTATTTT,CASSLQQGSTDTQYF
TRBV5-6,15,once,.,TRBJ1-2,TGTGCCAGCAGCTCGAACAGGGCCCCTCTCTATGGCTACACCTTC,CASSSNRAPLYGYTF
TRBV4-1,14,few,.,TRBJ2-5,TGCGCCAGCAGCCGAGCGGCCGGGTACGAGACCCAGTACTTC,CASSRAAGYETQYF
TRBV14,13,few,TRBD1,TRBJ1-2,TGTGCCAGCAGCCGTACAGGGGGCCTTGGCTACACCTTC,CASSRTGGLGYTF
TRBV9,14,.,.,TRBJ2-3,TGTGCCAGCAGCGAGAGGGCCTTCACAGATACGCAGTATTTT,CASSERAFTDTQYF
TRBV5-6,14,once,TRBD1,TRBJ1-4,TGTGCCACGGGGTTAGGGACAGACGGAAATAAACTGTTTTTT,CATGLGTDGNKLFF
TRBV9,14,.,TRBD2,TRBJ2-5,TGTGCCAGCAGCGAGAGCGGGACGCAAGAGACCCAGTACTTC,CASSESGTQETQYF
TRBV19,13,.,TRBD1,TRBJ2-7,TGTGCCAGTAATGACAGGGCCGGCTACGAGCAGTACTTC,CASNDRAGYEQYF
TRBV5-1,13,.,TRBD1,TRBJ2-7,TGCGCCAGCAGCTTGGAGGGGACAGCTGACATGTACTTC,CASSLEGTADMYF
TRBV30,15,.,.,TRBJ1-1,TGTGCCTGGAGTGTACAGCCCCAGGGTGGTACTGAAGCTTTCTTT,CAWSVQPQGGTEAFF